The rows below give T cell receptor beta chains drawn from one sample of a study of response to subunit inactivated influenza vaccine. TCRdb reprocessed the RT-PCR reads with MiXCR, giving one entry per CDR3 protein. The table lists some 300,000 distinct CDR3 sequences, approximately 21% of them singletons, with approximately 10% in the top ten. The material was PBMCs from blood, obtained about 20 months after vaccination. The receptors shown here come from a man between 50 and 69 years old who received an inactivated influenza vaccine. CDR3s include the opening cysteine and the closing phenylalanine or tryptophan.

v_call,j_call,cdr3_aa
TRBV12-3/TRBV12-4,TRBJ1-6,CASSLRDRGSPLHF
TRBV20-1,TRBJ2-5,CSGEGGRVETQYF
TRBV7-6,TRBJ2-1,CASSLGGSEQFF
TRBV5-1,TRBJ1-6,CASSQKGQGSSPLHF
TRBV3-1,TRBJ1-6,CASSYGTDSYNSPLHF
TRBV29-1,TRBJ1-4,CSARRGGTNEKLFF
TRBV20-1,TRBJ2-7,CSARSGQGAGYEQYF
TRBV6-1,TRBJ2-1,CASRPSERGPYNEQFF
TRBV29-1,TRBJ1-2,CSTLRRGGADGYTF
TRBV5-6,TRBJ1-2,CASSLVADPRKAF
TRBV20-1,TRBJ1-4,CSARDLQGANEKLFF
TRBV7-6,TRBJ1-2,CASSLAPGQGVYGYTF
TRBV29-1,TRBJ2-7,CSVEVKGFDYEQYF
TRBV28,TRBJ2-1,CASYSLVRPRDEQFF
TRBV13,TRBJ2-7,CASSWGLAGGSYEQYF
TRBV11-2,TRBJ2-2,CASSLGTRANTGELFF
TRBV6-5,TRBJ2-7,CASRGRYEQYF
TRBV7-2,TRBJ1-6,CASSLEFNSPLHF
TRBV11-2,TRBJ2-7,CASSLNEGLEQYF
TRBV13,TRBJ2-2,CASRLLVSGNRGTGELFF
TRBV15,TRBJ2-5,CATSRTKTSYATQYF
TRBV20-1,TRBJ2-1,CSASPGQGLYNEQFF
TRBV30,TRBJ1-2,CAWSSTGGRGYTF
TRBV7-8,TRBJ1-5,CASSLKSGPHQPQHF